The source of this T cell receptor beta chain is a study of cytomegalovirus exposure and HLA in healthy donors. Study-level points and caveats: Researchers reported that three CMV-associated chains were confirmed in vitro as CMV antigen-specific. Clusters of TCRs from the first cohort tended to co-occur in the 120 or so validation repertoires (as a later analysis found).

V lost 3 bases and J lost 6; bases outside the gene matches: 9. The CDR3 loop spans 15 amino acids. Germline-derived CDR1 and CDR2 are SGHDT and YYEEEE. Clones were read by immunoSEQ multiplex PCR, and TCRdb kept only the in-frame ones, dropping some. Here the sample spans some 59,000 clones, 75% to 90% being singletons. As concerns this clone: Its specificity is not known.

The source of this sequence is a woman in her late teens or twenties in good health and CMV-seronegative. This chain uses TRBV5-6 with TRBJ2-7; the match to TRBD1 covers 10 bases. The sample was PBMCs. The CDR3 is CASSWGTGEGSEQYF. For the CDR3, the DNA is TGTGCCAGCAGCTGGGGGACAGGGGAGGGAAGCGAGCAGTACTTC.